This T cell receptor (beta chain) was profiled in a study of cytomegalovirus exposure and HLA in healthy donors. Study findings and constraints: Later analysis found that TCR beta chains associated with HLA were more clonally expanded than other, equally common chains. For most TCR sequences rarity was the rule, although some public TCRs occurred in many donors.

The CDR3 has 14 residues. Trimming cost V 0 bases and J 1 base; bases outside gene matches: 2. The V gene's germline CDR1 is GTSNPN and CDR2 SVGIG (reference sequence). Regarding donors, all were healthy bone marrow donors. This clone was seen more than once but under ten times. What it recognizes is unknown. In the PCR, 60 Vbeta and 13 Jbeta primers were used. Sequencing was performed with immunoSEQ multiplex PCR; in TCRdb, only in-frame clones are kept and a portion is missing. Of over 100,000 clones detected, more than 55% appear once; the ten largest clones hold about 1.6%. The source is a man aged 18 to 35 in good health and CMV-seronegative. The genes are TRBV30 and TRBJ2-5; 7 bases line up with TRBD1. Sequencing used PBMCs. CDR3 DNA: TGTGCCTGGAGTGTACACAGGGGCCAAGAGACCCAGTACTTC. This gives the protein CAWSVHRGQETQYF.